Presented here are 10 T cell receptor beta chains from one specimen sequenced in a study of identical twins. TCRdb ran MiXCR on the 5' RACE reads and lists one entry per CDR3 protein. Among 400,000 to 500,000 distinct CDR3 sequences listed, roughly 13% were seen once. These data are also associated with another study on yellow fever vaccine responses in identical twins.

Sequencing was done on a sample of CD4+ T cells sorted from blood. The receptors shown here come from a woman aged 18-35 years in good health.

This chain connects TRBV27 to TRBJ1-6; 12 nucleotides line up with TRBD1. This CDR3 contains 15 residues. V was clipped by 4 bases and J by 9 bases; unmatched bases: 4. Per germline, CDR1 MNHEY and CDR2 SMNVEV (reference sequence). Here the CDR3 reads CASSYTGQGASPLHF. CDR3 bases: TGTGCCAGCAGTTACACGGGACAGGGGGCTTCACCCCTCCACTTT.

This clonotype was seen only a few times. The chain combines TRBV12-3 or TRBV12-4 with TRBJ2-3; D is possibly TRBD2 (5 bases). The CDR3 loop spans 13 amino acids. V shed 7 bases and J shed 6 bases, with 14 bases lying between them. In DNA, the CDR3 is TGTGCCAGCACCCAATCCGGGGAGGATACGCAGTATTTT. As protein: CASTQSGEDTQYF.

This clonotype was detected only a few times. The chain recombines TRBV7-8 with TRBJ2-7; tentatively, D is TRBD1 or TRBD2 (6 bases each). CDR3 length: 19 residues. V lost 8 bases, J lost 4 bases, and 33 bases lay in between. Germline CDR1 is SGHVS and CDR2 is FQNEAQ. The CDR3 nucleotides read TGTGCCAGCCGCGAACCCATAGTTTGGGTGAGGGGGGTTCTTTACGAGCAGTACTTC. It specifies CASREPIVWVRGVLYEQYF.

This clonotype was picked up many times. The chain employs TRBV6-2 or TRBV6-3 and TRBJ1-5; TRBD1 is a possible D gene (6 bases). The germline V gene encodes CDR1 MNHEY and CDR2 SVGEGT. The V and J ends lost 7 bases and 3 bases respectively, with 10 bases between them. The CDR3 spans 13 residues. The CDR3 DNA follows: TGTGCCAGCACCGACAGGCCCAATCAGCCCCAGCATTTT. It encodes CASTDRPNQPQHF.

This clonotype has more than one count but fewer than ten. The V and J genes are TRBV7-2 and TRBJ2-7; tentatively, D is TRBD1 or TRBD2 (5 bases each). Deletions cut 2 bases from V and 7 bases from J, with 15 bases between. The CDR3 has 14 amino acids. CDR1 SGHTA and CDR2 FQGNSA come from the germline V gene. CDR3 DNA sequence: TGTGCCAGCAGCTTATACCGGGACCTCGGAGAGCAGTACTTC. Its translation: CASSLYRDLGEQYF.

This clonotype occurred a few times. J is TRBJ2-5 and V is TRBV20-1; TRBD2 agrees at 9 bases. This CDR3 has 16 amino acids. CDR1 is DFQATT, CDR2 SNEGSKA, per germline (reference sequence). J lost 2 bases, V lost 6 bases, and 13 bases had no gene match. The CDR3 bases are TGCAGTGCGCGCAAAGGCAGCGGGGGGACACAAGAGACCCAGTACTTC. It encodes CSARKGSGGTQETQYF.

V is TRBV20-1 and J is TRBJ2-1; possibly TRBD1 for D (6 bases). Trimming left V 4 bases short and J 3 bases short, with 10 bases between. CDR3 length equals 13 residues. Germline loops: CDR1 DFQATT, CDR2 SNEGSKA (reference sequence). Here the CDR3 reads CSAMGDIYNEQFF. CDR3 nucleotides: TGCAGTGCTATGGGGGACATCTACAATGAGCAGTTCTTC.

The chain is built from TRBV6-2 or TRBV6-3 and TRBJ2-2, with 10 bases aligning to TRBD2. This CDR3 region has 16 residues. V lost 6 bases and J lost 4; bases outside the gene matches: 8. Germline CDR1 and CDR2: MNHEY and SVGEGT. The CDR3 sequence is CASSQSLAGLTGELFF. The CDR3 coding sequence is TGTGCCAGCAGCCAATCACTAGCGGGGCTCACCGGGGAGCTGTTTTTT.

This clonotype was observed many times. The gene calls are TRBV29-1 and TRBJ1-5; D possibly corresponds to TRBD1 (6 bases). CDR1 is SQVTM and CDR2 is ANQGSEA in the germline V gene. CDR3 size: 12 residues. The germline V and J ends were trimmed by 6 bases and 6 bases, with 12 bases remaining between them. The CDR3 loop is CSVGEGGQPQHF. The CDR3 nucleotides are TGCAGCGTGGGGGAGGGGGGTCAGCCCCAGCATTTT.

In this sample, this clonotype turned up a few times. V usage is TRBV7-9 and J usage is TRBJ2-7; 9 nucleotides agree with TRBD1. This CDR3 has 16 amino acids. J gave up 2 bases and V 5 bases, and 10 bases lay outside the gene matches. The germline CDR1 and CDR2 sequences are SEHNR and FQNEAQ (reference sequence). The CDR3 DNA is TGTGCCAGCAGCCTACGCGGGACAGGGAGGACCTACGAGCAGTACTTC. Its translation is CASSLRGTGRTYEQYF.